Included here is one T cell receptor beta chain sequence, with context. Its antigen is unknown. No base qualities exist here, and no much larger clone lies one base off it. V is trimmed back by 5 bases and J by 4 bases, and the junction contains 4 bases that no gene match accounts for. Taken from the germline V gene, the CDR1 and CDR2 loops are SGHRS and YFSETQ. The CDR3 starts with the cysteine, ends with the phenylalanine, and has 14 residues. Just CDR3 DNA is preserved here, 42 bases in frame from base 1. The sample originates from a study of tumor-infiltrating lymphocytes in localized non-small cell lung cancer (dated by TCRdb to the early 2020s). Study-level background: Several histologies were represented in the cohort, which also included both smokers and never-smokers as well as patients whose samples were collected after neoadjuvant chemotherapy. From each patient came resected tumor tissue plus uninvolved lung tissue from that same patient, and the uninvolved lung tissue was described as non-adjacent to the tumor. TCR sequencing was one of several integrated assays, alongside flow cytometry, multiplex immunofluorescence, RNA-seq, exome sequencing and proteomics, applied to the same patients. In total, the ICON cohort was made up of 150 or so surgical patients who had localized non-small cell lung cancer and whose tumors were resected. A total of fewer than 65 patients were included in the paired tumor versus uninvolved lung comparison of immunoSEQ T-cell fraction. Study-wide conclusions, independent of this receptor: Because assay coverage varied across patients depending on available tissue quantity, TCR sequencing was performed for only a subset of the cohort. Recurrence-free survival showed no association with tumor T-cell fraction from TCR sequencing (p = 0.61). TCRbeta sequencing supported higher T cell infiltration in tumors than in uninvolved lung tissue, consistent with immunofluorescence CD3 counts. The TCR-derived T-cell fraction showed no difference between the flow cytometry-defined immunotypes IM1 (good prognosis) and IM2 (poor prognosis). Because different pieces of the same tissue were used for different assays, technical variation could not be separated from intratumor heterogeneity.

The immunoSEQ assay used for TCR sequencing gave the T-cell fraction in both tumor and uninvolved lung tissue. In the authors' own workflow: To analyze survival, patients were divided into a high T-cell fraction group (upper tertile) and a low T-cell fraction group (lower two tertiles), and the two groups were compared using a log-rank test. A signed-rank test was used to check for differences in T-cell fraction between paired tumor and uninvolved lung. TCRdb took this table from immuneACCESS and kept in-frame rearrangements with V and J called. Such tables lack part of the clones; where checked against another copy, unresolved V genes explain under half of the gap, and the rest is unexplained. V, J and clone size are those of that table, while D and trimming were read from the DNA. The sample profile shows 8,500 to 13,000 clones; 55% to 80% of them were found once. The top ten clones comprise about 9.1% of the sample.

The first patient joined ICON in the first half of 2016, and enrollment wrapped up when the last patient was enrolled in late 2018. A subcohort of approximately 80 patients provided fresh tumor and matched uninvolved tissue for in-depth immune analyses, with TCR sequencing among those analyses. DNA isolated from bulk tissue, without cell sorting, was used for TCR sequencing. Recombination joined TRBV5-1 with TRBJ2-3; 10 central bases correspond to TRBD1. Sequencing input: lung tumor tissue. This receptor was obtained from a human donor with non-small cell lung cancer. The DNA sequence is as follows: TGCGCCAGCAGTTGGGACAGGGGCTCAGATACGCAGTATTTT. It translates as CASSWDRGSDTQYF.